The present TCR beta chain was sequenced within a study of CD4 T cells in relation to SARS-CoV-2 and coronaviruses. Study-level information: ViraFEST: roughly 10-day antigen culture of PBMCs, then TCR beta CDR3 sequencing.

The V and J ends lost 2 bases and 2 bases respectively, with 14 bases between them. Germline values: CDR1 SGDLS, CDR2 YYNGEE. The CDR3 contains 16 residues. This clone has a handful of counts. Antigen unknown. TCRdb's table, derived via immunoSEQ multiplex PCR, lists solely in-frame clones and lacks some. Among around 35,000 clones listed, more than 65% were seen once. The chain has TRBV9 and TRBJ1-5; D perhaps matches TRBD1 (6 bases). The sample was naive CD4+ T cells from PBMCs, cultured in vitro. Sample subset: naive CD4+ T cells isolated by negative enrichment. This sequence originates from an adult with COVID-19. The CDR3 region is CASSVKGDTCNQPQHF. Here the CDR3 DNA reads TGTGCCAGCAGCGTTAAGGGGGACACTTGCAATCAGCCCCAGCATTTT.